This TCR beta chain is drawn from a study of CD8 T cells in Susac syndrome (dated by TCRdb to the late 2010s). Some background on the complete study: The study used repertoire sequencing to test whether antigen drove CD8+ T cell activation and differentiation in Susac syndrome.

High-throughput TCR beta sequencing profiled peripheral blood CD8+ and CD4+ T cells from healthy donors, Susac syndrome patients and multiple sclerosis patients. The multiple sclerosis controls were treatment-naive patients who had stable or active relapsing-remitting disease and met the revised McDonald criteria. CD8+ TEMRA cells were enriched by FACS, while bulk CD8+ and CD4+ T cells were purified by magnetic negative isolation. Blood was drawn into EDTA tubes, processed within 24 hours, and PBMCs were isolated by density gradient centrifugation. PBMCs intended for TCR sequencing were cryopreserved in liquid nitrogen and were subsequently thawed in a 37 degrees C water bath. A purity of at least 90% was achieved for sorted or isolated CD4+, CD8+ and CD8+ TEMRA cells. This clonotype was observed a single time. What this receptor recognizes is not known. No base-level quality is on record; no much larger clone is a single base apart. One read amounts to weak evidence.

Beyond this particular receptor, the publication reports: The study acknowledged that relatively few individuals were included in the TCR sequencing and HLA analysis.

RNA was extracted using the RNeasy kit, and about 0.45 to 1 microgram was reverse transcribed with random hexamers. The immunoSEQ multiplex PCR assay, covering 54 Vbeta and 13 Jbeta segments, was used to amplify TCR beta CDR3 regions. Bias from PCR amplification was corrected by using a synthetic template baseline for primer optimization and for computational correction. The authors' pipeline ran thus. Reads were assigned to V, D and J genes according to IMGT and analyzed in immunoSEQ Analyzer, with only productive sequences retained. Clonality was calculated as one minus the Shannon entropy normalized by log2 of the number of productive unique sequences. Public and private clones were assessed among the 100 most prevalent clones of each patient and control. Clones were defined as Susac-specific if absent from the healthy and MS cohorts, from around 1,100 published viral clones and from other ImmuneACCESS disease sequences. TCRdb handled the public reads itself, with Q25 trimming in fastp and clone calling in MiXCR, and kept productive beta chains. CDR3 protein sequences are deduplicated, and each keeps its most common genes and DNA. V and J calls and clone size were set by TCRdb, not the authors. Within this sample are approximately 270,000 distinct CDR3 sequences, with 80% to 95% of them counted one time only. The ten biggest clones cover 0.07% to 0.09% of the sample.

Measured from the cysteine to the phenylalanine, the CDR3 is 14 residues long. The retained sequence is limited to the CDR3, 42 bases, with the frame set at the first base. Reading the germline V gene gives CDR1 SQVTM and CDR2 ANQGSEA. The junction carries 12 bases between V and J, which are trimmed by 2 bases and 5 bases respectively. This chain is built from TRBV29-1 and TRBJ1-4, with no confident D gene call. The sample taken for sequencing was CD4+ T cells from PBMCs. The clonotype was recovered from a human donor with multiple sclerosis. The base sequence is TGCAGCGTTGAACAAACCATGGGGAATGAAAAACTGTTTTTT. This encodes CSVEQTMGNEKLFF.